Shown below are 16 T cell receptor beta chains from a single sample sequenced in a study of CD8 T cells in Susac syndrome (dated by TCRdb to about 2019). Libraries came from the immunoSEQ multiplex PCR assay. RNA was extracted using the RNeasy kit, and roughly 0.45 to 1 ug of the RNA was reverse transcribed with random hexamers. Clones were called with MiXCR by TCRdb after fastp trimmed the public reads at Q25, and only in-frame beta chains were retained. Rows are combined by CDR3 protein, so each entry shows the most common genes and DNA. The table for this sample lists under 200,000 distinct CDR3 sequences; 91% of them were counted only once. The top ten hold around 0.079% of the sample. The sample taken for sequencing was CD4+ T cells from PBMCs. These TCRs come from a human donor with Susac syndrome.

The chain carries TRBV3-1 and TRBJ1-1; D call uncertain. Trimming took 1 base from V and 5 from J, leaving 8 bases between them. The V gene's germline CDR1 is LGHDT and CDR2 YNNKEL (reference sequence). The CDR3 extends over 13 amino acids. CDR3 sequence: CASSQVFGTEAFF. The CDR3 DNA reads as TGTGCCAGCAGCCAAGTGTTTGGGACTGAAGCTTTCTTT.

The chain has TRBV10-2 and TRBJ2-5; 8 bases match TRBD1. V dropped 4 bases and J dropped 4; count of bases not matched to a gene: 2. This CDR3 has 13 amino acids. Germline V gene data show CDR1 as WSHSY and CDR2 as SAAADI. The CDR3 is CASSADRGETQYF. The CDR3 region has the DNA TGCGCCAGCAGTGCTGACAGGGGAGAGACCCAGTACTTC.

The chain has TRBV7-6 and TRBJ1-3; D is undetermined. Trimming pared 3 bases from V and 0 bases from J, leaving 3 bases between. Germline CDR1 SGHVS, CDR2 FNYEAQ. The CDR3 has 13 residues. The CDR3 here is CASSFGSGNTIYF. CDR3 in DNA: TGTGCCAGCAGCTTTGGCTCTGGAAACACCATATATTTT.

The V gene is TRBV11-2, the J gene TRBJ2-1; no firm D call. V was shortened by 1 base and J by 0 bases, with 16 bases between the two germline ends. Looked up from germline, CDR1 is SGHAT and CDR2 is FQNNGV. CDR3 length equals 18 residues. This CDR3 is CASSLGNSFLSSYNEQFF. DNA for the CDR3: TGTGCCAGCAGCTTAGGGAATAGCTTTTTGAGCTCCTACAATGAGCAGTTCTTC.

V and J are TRBV9 and TRBJ2-3; D is possibly TRBD1 or TRBD2 (5 bases each). The CDR3 runs 18 residues. V was pared by 8 bases and J by 2 bases, with 27 bases between. Per germline, CDR1 SGDLS and CDR2 YYNGEE. The CDR3 reads CARRPGRRGALLTDTQYF. The CDR3 coding sequence is TGTGCCAGGCGACCGGGGCGGCGAGGCGCATTACTCACAGATACGCAGTATTTT.

V is TRBV5-6 and J is TRBJ1-2; D is perhaps TRBD1 (5 bases). This CDR3 spans 13 amino acids. Germline-derived CDR1 and CDR2 are SGHDT and YYEEEE. The ends were cut back, 6 bases at V and 2 bases at J, with 11 bases in the middle. CDR3 amino acids: CASTFGGNYGYTF. CDR3 bases: TGTGCCAGCACCTTCGGGGGGAACTATGGCTACACCTTC.

The V call is TRBV15, the J call TRBJ1-6, with D possibly TRBD1 on 6 matching bases. Deletions cut 0 bases from V and 10 bases from J, with 22 bases between. The CDR3 consists of 18 residues. CDR1 is LNHNV and CDR2 is YYDKDF in the germline V gene (reference sequence). For the CDR3, the DNA is TGTGCCACCAGCAGAGAAGGGGGACCCTCGGATCGGGTCTCACCCCTCCACTTT. Amino acid sequence: CATSREGGPSDRVSPLHF.

This clonotype came up once. The gene calls are TRBV6-5 and TRBJ1-1; the D gene is possibly TRBD1 (5 bases). V was trimmed by 6 bases and J by 7 bases, leaving 18 bases between them. The CDR3 is made up of 14 amino acids. Germline CDR1 is MNHEY and CDR2 is SVGAGI. The CDR3 loop is CASRRGLSSVEAFF. Written as DNA, the CDR3 is TGTGCCAGCAGGAGGGGTTTAAGTTCTGTTGAAGCTTTCTTT.

The chain couples TRBV7-2 to TRBJ2-1; 7 bases align to TRBD2. This CDR3 comprises 16 residues. CDR1 SGHTA and CDR2 FQGNSA come from the germline V gene. V trimming: 1 base; J trimming: 5 bases; junction bases outside the gene matches: 8. The CDR3 DNA sequence: TGTGCCAGCAGCTTAGGGGGGGGTGGAAAACACAATGAGCAGTTCTTC. Translating it yields CASSLGGGGKHNEQFF.

The chain combines TRBV2 with TRBJ1-5; 9 bases are a match to TRBD1. The V and J ends lost 5 bases and 6 bases, in that order; junction bases with no gene match: 5. Per the germline V gene, CDR1 is SNHLY and CDR2 is FYNNEI. The CDR3 is made up of 14 amino acids. The CDR3 DNA follows: TGTGCCAGCAGTTGGGGACAGGGAGGTCAGCCCCAGCATTTT. This codes for CASSWGQGGQPQHF. Full variable domain (outside the CDR3, taken from reference TRBV2 and TRBJ1-5): EPEVTQTPSHQVTQMGQEVILRCVPISNHLYFYWYRQILGQKVEFLVSFYNNEISEKSEIFDDQFSVERPDGSNFTLKIRSTKLEDSAMYFCASSWGQGGQPQHFGDGTRLSIL.

The genes are TRBV7-3 and TRBJ2-5, with TRBD2 matching over 10 bases. Germline V gives CDR1 SGHTA, CDR2 FQGTGA. Trimming cost V 5 bases and J 5 bases; bases outside gene matches: 8. The CDR3 is 15 residues long. The CDR3 DNA sequence: TGTGCCAGCAGCACCGGACTAGCGGCGCGGGAGACCCAGTACTTC. This codes for CASSTGLAARETQYF.

The V call is TRBV5-1, the J call TRBJ2-1, with TRBD2 matching over 15 bases. In germline, CDR1 is SGHRS, CDR2 YFSETQ. V lost 4 bases to trimming and J lost 7 bases; unmatched junction nucleotides: 6. This CDR3 spans 16 amino acids. The CDR3 here is CASSPSGTSGGNEQFF. CDR3 DNA sequence: TGCGCCAGCAGCCCCTCCGGGACTAGCGGGGGGAATGAGCAGTTCTTC. Based on the CDR3 plus reference TRBV5-1 and TRBJ2-1, the full variable domain is KAGVTQTPRYLIKTRGQQVTLSCSPISGHRSVSWYQQTPGQGLQFLFEYFSETQRNKGNFPGRFSGRQFSNSRSEMNVSTLELGDSALYLCASSPSGTSGGNEQFFGPGTRLTVL.

The chain employs TRBV7-2 and TRBJ2-6; D gene unclear. Germline CDR1 SGHTA, CDR2 FQGNSA. The CDR3 totals 16 residues. The V gene lost 1 base and the J gene lost 3 bases, with 10 bases spanning the gap. CDR3 sequence: CASSLGIGGGANVLTF. The DNA of the CDR3 is TGTGCCAGCAGCTTAGGGATAGGTGGTGGGGCCAACGTCCTGACTTTC.

V and J are TRBV12-3 or TRBV12-4 and TRBJ2-7; 10 bases are a match to TRBD1. This CDR3 has 16 amino acids. The V segment lost 3 bases and the J segment 6 bases; nucleotides outside the gene matches: 11. CDR3 coding DNA: TGTGCCAGCAGTTTTTCATCAGACAGGGGGCTCAGCGAGCAGTACTTC. Translation: CASSFSSDRGLSEQYF.

This chain connects TRBV6-5 to TRBJ2-7, with 7 bases lining up with TRBD2. Trimming removed 4 bases from V and 4 bases from J; junction bases left unmatched: 7. The germline V gene has CDR1 MNHEY and CDR2 SVGAGI. This CDR3 comprises 14 residues. CDR3 region: CASSSSGAFYEQYF. Written as DNA, the CDR3 is TGTGCCAGCAGTTCTAGCGGAGCCTTTTACGAGCAGTACTTC.

V gene TRBV5-1 combines with J gene TRBJ2-2; 10 bases line up with TRBD2. Germline V CDR1 and CDR2: SGHRS, YFSETQ. After removal of 1 base from V and 0 bases from J, the junction contained 6 bases not matched to a gene. The CDR3 has 18 residues. CDR3 coding DNA: TGCGCCAGCAGCTTGATTGGGCTAGCGGGAGCGAACACCGGGGAGCTGTTTTTT. It translates to CASSLIGLAGANTGELFF.